Presented here are 7 T cell receptor beta chains from one specimen sequenced in a study of blood T cell repertoires in COVID-19. Generated by immunoSEQ multiplex PCR, the TCRdb table keeps only in-frame clones and is missing some. The table has 200,000 to 250,000 clones, around 83% seen once; the top ten hold 9.7%. Input material: peripheral blood. Every receptor here comes from a man aged 50 or older with active or convalescent COVID-19.

This chain uses TRBV28 with TRBJ1-4; 9 bases agree with TRBD1. Unmatched junction bases numbered 7, after V lost 7 bases and J lost 4 bases. The CDR3 is 15 residues long. Germline loops: CDR1 MDHEN, CDR2 SYDVKM. CDR3 amino acids: CASIQTGGRNEKLFF. Here the CDR3 DNA reads TGTGCCAGCATCCAAACAGGGGGCCGTAATGAAAAACTGTTTTTT.

The genes are TRBV5-1 and TRBJ2-2; TRBD2 aligns across 8 bases. The V gene's germline CDR1 is SGHRS and CDR2 YFSETQ. This CDR3 is built from 17 residues. With V trimmed by 0 bases and J by 1 base, 5 bases remained unmatched. The CDR3 here is CASSLVVSGVNTGELFF. In DNA, the CDR3 is TGCGCCAGCAGCTTGGTTGTTAGCGGGGTGAACACCGGGGAGCTGTTTTTT.

The chain recombines TRBV15 with TRBJ2-5, with 7 bases aligning to TRBD2. Germline CDR1 reads LNHNV; CDR2 reads YYDKDF (reference sequence). There are 16 residues in the CDR3. Trimming cost V 5 bases and J 5 bases; bases outside gene matches: 14. CDR3 DNA sequence: TGTGCCACCAGCCGATCCGGACTAGGGTTGTGGGAGACCCAGTACTTC. Encoded protein: CATSRSGLGLWETQYF.

This chain uses TRBV19 with TRBJ2-1; 9 positions agree with TRBD2. CDR3 length: 18 amino acids. Germline trimming cut 3 bases from V and 0 bases from J; bases unmatched to any gene: 9. CDR1 is LNHDA, CDR2 SQIVND, per germline (reference sequence). The CDR3 loop reads CASSIASGDPISYNEQFF. The CDR3 nucleotides read TGTGCCAGTAGTATTGCTAGCGGGGACCCTATCTCCTACAATGAGCAGTTCTTC. Supplemented by reference TRBV19 and TRBJ2-1, the full variable domain reads DGGITQSPKYLFRKEGQNVTLSCEQNLNHDAMYWYRQDPGQGLRLIYYSQIVNDFQKGDIAEGYSVSREKKESFPLTVTSAQKNPTAFYLCASSIASGDPISYNEQFFGPGTRLTVL.

A single count supports this clone. The gene calls are TRBV4-1 and TRBJ2-1, with TRBD2 matching 8 bases. V lost 3 bases and J lost 7; bases outside the gene matches: 17. Germline CDR1 MGHRA, CDR2 YSYEKL. This CDR3 has 18 amino acids. The CDR3 spells CASSHLGSGLGTRNEQFF. The CDR3 DNA follows: TGCGCCAGCAGCCACCTGGGTTCAGGGCTTGGGACTAGGAATGAGCAGTTCTTC.

This chain uses TRBV6-1 with TRBJ2-2; TRBD2 matches 8 bases. V was pared by 0 bases and J by 5 bases, with 5 bases of the junction left unmatched. CDR1 MNHNS and CDR2 SASEGT come from the germline V gene. This CDR3 is 16 amino acids long. The CDR3 here is CASSEALGGGTGELFF. The CDR3 DNA reads TGTGCCAGCAGTGAAGCGCTCGGCGGGGGGACCGGGGAGCTGTTTTTT.

This clone was seen just once. The V call is TRBV25-1, the J call TRBJ1-2, with a possible D match to TRBD1 (5 bases). The CDR3 length is 16 residues. Looked up from germline, CDR1 is MGHDK and CDR2 is SYGVNS. Trimming removed 1 base at V and 2 bases at J, with 14 bases between. CDR3 loop: CASSEFGGALNYGYTF. DNA of the CDR3: TGTGCCAGCAGTGAATTTGGAGGGGCTCTCAACTATGGCTACACCTTC.